This T cell receptor beta chain emerged from a study of cytotoxic CD8 clonotypes in ibrutinib-treated CLL. Study-level results: Public clonotypes, an uncommon group, contracted or remained stable on treatment.

Researchers set a sequencing depth target of 1 in 200,000 to 1 in 1 million T cells. Here immunoSEQ multiplex PCR was the method, and the copy in TCRdb shows in-frame clones only, minus some. This table has over 250,000 clones, 60% to 80% appearing once. Comment on this clone: Its target is unknown.

Germline V gives CDR1 MNHNY, CDR2 SVGAGI (reference sequence). The CDR3 spans 16 residues. V lost 5 bases, J lost 3 bases, and 16 bases lay in between. The sequence came from a human donor with chronic lymphocytic leukemia. Sequencing used PBMCs, obtained at disease progression, from a patient treated with ibrutinib. The chain joins TRBV6-6 to TRBJ2-2; possibly TRBD1 for D (6 bases). The CDR3 reads CASSPGAGVDTGELFF. The CDR3, as DNA: TGTGCCAGCAGTCCTGGGGCAGGGGTTGACACCGGGGAGCTGTTTTTT.